The source of this T cell receptor (beta chain) is a study of tumor and adjacent non-tumor tissue in lung cancer. Study summary: Samples averaged roughly 4 million productive TCRbeta reads each. Study conclusions and caveats: Compared with tumor, normal lung showed significantly lower TCR diversity. Higher tumor TCR diversity was associated with shorter survival.

A modified ARM-PCR protocol with three rounds of nested PCR amplified TCRbeta. TCRdb re-called the multiplex PCR reads through MiXCR, storing one row per CDR3 protein. The data hold about 110,000 distinct CDR3 sequences, with under 65% observed a single time. RNA was extracted from bulk tissue without any cell sorting. This non-tumor lung sample came from over 3 cm beyond the tumor edge. Donors were chemotherapy-naive, newly diagnosed lung cancer surgical patients in China, August–late 2014. This clonotype came up many times. Antigen specificity is unknown. The receptor was derived from a man in his sixties with non-small cell lung cancer. Sequencing was performed on distant non-tumor lung tissue.

CDR3 loop: CASSSRRTGGTDTQYF. CDR3 DNA: TGTGCCAGCAGCTCGAGGCGGACAGGGGGCACAGATACGCAGTATTTT. J is TRBJ2-3 and V is TRBV7-9; 9 bases align to TRBD1. Losses at the gene ends were 4 bases for V and 1 base for J; bases not matched to a gene: 6. The CDR3 totals 16 residues. From germline, CDR1 is SEHNR and CDR2 FQNEAQ (reference sequence). Drawing the rest from reference TRBV7-9 and TRBJ2-3, the complete variable domain is DTGVSQNPRHKITKRGQNVTFRCDPISEHNRLYWYRQTLGQGPEFLTYFQNEAQLEKSRLLSDRFSAERPKGSFSTLEIQRTEQGDSAMYLCASSSRRTGGTDTQYFGPGTRLTVL.